This TCR beta chain was identified during a study of blood T cell repertoires in COVID-19. Enrollees, about 18 to 89 years old, lived in approximately 25 US areas. The protocol was immunoSEQ multiplex PCR, while the TCRdb copy is restricted to in-frame clones and leaves out a portion. The top ten hold approximately 5% of the sample, which has 390,000 or so clones, around 86% seen once. From germline, CDR1 is SQVTM and CDR2 ANQGSEA. This CDR3 comprises 14 residues. The V end lost 3 bases, the J end lost 3 bases, and 14 bases lay between the germline ends. The J gene is TRBJ2-5, the V gene TRBV29-1; TRBD2 might be the D (7 bases). The source material was PBMCs or T cells enriched from blood (not recorded which). This TCR was sampled from a woman aged 45-60 years who had recovered from COVID-19. The CDR3 reads CSVDRGGGKETQYF. The CDR3 nucleotides are TGCAGCGTTGATAGGGGAGGGGGAAAAGAGACCCAGTACTTC.